A selection of T cell receptor beta chains follows, all from one sample in a study of blood T cell repertoires in COVID-19. Produced via immunoSEQ multiplex PCR; TCRdb's table is partial and in-frame only. The sample records roughly 400,000 clones, around 87% being singletons. Input material: peripheral blood. Source of these receptors: a woman aged 55-70 years with COVID-19, enrolled during active disease. The CDR3 runs from the conserved cysteine through the conserved F or W. The order of the fields is D gene, V gene, CDR3 protein. The D gene is left open where the match is weak.

d_call: TRBD2; v_call: TRBV5-1; cdr3_aa: CASSLGLAVSTDTQYF
d_call: .; v_call: TRBV9; cdr3_aa: CASSVGDSIEDNEQFF
d_call: .; v_call: TRBV4-2; cdr3_aa: CASSPRDSPTQYF
d_call: .; v_call: TRBV28; cdr3_aa: CASSLIRTPGANVLTF
d_call: TRBD1; v_call: TRBV2; cdr3_aa: CASQWQGAQETQYF
d_call: .; v_call: TRBV11-2; cdr3_aa: CASSLSGKTQYF
d_call: .; v_call: TRBV2; cdr3_aa: CASAGRSGGTNEKLFF
d_call: .; v_call: TRBV2; cdr3_aa: CASSESQPLHF
d_call: TRBD1; v_call: TRBV6-5; cdr3_aa: CASSKTGGTGNTIYF
d_call: .; v_call: TRBV5-1; cdr3_aa: CASSQEQGTYGYTF
d_call: .; v_call: TRBV28; cdr3_aa: CASTIRRVHGYTF
d_call: TRBD2; v_call: TRBV5-1; cdr3_aa: CASSFTSGGPSDTQYF
d_call: .; v_call: TRBV7-9; cdr3_aa: CASHKGLNTEAFF
d_call: .; v_call: TRBV5-6; cdr3_aa: CASSLEVTYTEAFF
d_call: .; v_call: TRBV30; cdr3_aa: CAWSSLRTAGSGNTIYF
d_call: .; v_call: TRBV7-9; cdr3_aa: CATFNTEAFF
d_call: .; v_call: TRBV6-1; cdr3_aa: CASSEVGRAYEQYF
d_call: TRBD2; v_call: TRBV28; cdr3_aa: CASRGLAGAETQYF
d_call: .; v_call: TRBV4-2; cdr3_aa: CASSQGAGASGNTIYF
d_call: .; v_call: TRBV11-2; cdr3_aa: CASSPLQGIYGYTF